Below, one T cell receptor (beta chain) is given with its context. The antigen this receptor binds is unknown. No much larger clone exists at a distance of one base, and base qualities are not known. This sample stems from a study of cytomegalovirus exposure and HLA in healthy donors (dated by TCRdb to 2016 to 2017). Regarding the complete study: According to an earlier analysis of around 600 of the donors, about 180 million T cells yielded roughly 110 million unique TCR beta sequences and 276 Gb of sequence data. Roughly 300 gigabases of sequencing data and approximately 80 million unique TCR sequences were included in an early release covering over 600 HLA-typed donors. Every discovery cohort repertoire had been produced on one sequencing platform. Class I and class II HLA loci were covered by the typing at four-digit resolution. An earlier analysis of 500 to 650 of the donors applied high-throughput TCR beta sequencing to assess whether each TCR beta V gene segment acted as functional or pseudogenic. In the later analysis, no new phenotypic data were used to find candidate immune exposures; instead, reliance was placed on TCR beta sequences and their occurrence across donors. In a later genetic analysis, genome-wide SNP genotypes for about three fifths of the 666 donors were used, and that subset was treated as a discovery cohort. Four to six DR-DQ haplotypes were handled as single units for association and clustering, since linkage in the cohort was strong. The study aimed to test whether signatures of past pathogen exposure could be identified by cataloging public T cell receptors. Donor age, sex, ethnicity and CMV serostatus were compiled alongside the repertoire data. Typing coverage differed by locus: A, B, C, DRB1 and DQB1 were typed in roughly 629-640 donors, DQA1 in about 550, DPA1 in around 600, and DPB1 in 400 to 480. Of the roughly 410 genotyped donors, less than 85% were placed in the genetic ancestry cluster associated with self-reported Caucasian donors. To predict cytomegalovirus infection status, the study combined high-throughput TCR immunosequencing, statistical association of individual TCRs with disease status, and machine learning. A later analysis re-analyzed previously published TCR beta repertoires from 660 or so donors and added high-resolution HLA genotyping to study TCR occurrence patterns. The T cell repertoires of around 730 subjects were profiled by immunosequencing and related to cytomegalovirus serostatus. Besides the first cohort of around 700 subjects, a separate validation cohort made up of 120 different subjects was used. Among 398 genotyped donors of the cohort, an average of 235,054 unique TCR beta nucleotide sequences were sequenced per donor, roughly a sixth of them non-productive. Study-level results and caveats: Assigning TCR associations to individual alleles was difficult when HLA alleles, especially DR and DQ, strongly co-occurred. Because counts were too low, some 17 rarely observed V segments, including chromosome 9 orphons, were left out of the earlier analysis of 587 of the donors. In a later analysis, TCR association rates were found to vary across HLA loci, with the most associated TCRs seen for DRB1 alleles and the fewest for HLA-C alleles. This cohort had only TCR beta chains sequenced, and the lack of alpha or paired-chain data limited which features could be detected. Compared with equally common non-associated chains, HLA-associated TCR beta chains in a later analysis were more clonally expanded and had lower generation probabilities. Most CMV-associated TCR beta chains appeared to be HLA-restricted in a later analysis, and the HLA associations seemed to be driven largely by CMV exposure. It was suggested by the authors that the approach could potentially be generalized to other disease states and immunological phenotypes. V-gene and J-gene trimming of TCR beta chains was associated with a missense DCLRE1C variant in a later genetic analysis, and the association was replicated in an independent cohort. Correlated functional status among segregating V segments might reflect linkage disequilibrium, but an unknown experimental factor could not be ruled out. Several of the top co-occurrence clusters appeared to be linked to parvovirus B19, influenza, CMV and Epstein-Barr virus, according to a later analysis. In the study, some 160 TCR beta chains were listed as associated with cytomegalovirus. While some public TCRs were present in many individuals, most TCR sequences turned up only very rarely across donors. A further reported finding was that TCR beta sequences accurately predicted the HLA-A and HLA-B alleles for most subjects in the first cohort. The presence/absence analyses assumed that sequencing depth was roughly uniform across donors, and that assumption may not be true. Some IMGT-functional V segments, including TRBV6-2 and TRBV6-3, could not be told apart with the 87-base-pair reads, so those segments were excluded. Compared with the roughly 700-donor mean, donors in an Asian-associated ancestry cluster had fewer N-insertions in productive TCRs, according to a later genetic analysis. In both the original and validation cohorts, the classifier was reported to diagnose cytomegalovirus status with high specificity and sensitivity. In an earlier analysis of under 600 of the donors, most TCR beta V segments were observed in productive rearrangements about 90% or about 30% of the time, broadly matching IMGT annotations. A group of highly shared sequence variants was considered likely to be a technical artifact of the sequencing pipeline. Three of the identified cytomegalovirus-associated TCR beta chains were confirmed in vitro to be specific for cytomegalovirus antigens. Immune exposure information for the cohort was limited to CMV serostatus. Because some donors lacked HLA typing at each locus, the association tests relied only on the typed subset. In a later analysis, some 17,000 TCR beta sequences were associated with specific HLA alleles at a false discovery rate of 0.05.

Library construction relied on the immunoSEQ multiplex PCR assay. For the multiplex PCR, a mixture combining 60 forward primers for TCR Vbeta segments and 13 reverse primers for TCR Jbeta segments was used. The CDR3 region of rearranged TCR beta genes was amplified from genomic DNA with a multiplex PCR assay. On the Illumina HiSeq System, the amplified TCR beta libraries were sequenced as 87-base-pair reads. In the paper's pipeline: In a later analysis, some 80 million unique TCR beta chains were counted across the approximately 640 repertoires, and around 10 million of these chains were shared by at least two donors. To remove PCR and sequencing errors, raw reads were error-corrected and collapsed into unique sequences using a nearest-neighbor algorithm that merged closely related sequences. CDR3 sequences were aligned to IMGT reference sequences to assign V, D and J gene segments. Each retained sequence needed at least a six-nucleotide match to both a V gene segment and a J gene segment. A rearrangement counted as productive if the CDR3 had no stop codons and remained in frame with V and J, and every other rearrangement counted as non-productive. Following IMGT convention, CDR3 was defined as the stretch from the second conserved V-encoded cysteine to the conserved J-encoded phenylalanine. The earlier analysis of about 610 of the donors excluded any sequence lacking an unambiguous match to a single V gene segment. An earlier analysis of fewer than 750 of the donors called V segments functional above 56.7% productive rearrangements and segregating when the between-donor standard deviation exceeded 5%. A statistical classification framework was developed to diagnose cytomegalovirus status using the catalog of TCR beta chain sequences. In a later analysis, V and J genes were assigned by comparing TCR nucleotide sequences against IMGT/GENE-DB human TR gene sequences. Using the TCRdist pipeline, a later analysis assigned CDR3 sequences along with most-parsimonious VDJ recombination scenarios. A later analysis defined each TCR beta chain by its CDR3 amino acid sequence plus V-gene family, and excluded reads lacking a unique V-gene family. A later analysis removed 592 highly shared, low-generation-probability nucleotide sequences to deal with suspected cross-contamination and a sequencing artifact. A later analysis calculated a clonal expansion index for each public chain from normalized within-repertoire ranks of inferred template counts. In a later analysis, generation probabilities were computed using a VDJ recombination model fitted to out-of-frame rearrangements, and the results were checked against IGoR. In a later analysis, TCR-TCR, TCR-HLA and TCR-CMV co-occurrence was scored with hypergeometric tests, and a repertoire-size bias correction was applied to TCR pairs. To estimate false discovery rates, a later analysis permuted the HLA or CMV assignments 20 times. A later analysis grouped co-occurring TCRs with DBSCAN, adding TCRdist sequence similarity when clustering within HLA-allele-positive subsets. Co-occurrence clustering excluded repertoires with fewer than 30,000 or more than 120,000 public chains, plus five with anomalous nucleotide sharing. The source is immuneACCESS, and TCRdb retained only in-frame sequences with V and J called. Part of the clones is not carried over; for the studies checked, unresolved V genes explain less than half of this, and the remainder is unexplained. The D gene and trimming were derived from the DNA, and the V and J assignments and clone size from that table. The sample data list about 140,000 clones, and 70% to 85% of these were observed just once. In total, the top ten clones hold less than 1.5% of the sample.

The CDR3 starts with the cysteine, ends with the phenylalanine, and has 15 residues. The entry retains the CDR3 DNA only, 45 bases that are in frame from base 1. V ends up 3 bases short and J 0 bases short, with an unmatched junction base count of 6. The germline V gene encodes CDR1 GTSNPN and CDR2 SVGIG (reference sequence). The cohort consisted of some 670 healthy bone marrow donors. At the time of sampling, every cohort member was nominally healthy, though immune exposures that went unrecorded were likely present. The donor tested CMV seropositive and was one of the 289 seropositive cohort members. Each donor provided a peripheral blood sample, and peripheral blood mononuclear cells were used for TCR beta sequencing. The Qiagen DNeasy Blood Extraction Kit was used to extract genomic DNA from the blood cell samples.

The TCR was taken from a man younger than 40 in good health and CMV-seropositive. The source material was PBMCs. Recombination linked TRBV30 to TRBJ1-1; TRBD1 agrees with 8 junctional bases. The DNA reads TGTGCCTGGAGGGATGGACAGGGTATGAACACTGAAGCTTTCTTT. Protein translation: CAWRDGQGMNTEAFF. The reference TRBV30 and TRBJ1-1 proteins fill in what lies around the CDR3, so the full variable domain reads SQTIHQWPATLVQPVGSPLSLECTVEGTSNPNLYWYRQAAGRGLQLLFYSVGIGQISSEVPQNLSASRPQDRQFILSSKKLLLSDSGFYLCAWRDGQGMNTEAFFGQGTRLTVV.